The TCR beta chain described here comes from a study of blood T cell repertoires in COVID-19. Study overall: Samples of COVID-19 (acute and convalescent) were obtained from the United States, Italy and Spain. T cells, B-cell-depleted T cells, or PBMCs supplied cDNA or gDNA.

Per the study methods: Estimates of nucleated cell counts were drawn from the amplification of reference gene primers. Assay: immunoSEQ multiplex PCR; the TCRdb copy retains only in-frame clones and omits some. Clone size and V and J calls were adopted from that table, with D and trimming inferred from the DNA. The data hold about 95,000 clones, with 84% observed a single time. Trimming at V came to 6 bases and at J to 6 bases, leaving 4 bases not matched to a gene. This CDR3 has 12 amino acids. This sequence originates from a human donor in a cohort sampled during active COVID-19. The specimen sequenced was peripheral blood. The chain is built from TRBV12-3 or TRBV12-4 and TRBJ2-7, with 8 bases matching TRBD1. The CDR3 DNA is TGTGCCAGCAGGGACAGGGATTCCGAGCAGTACTTC. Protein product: CASRDRDSEQYF.